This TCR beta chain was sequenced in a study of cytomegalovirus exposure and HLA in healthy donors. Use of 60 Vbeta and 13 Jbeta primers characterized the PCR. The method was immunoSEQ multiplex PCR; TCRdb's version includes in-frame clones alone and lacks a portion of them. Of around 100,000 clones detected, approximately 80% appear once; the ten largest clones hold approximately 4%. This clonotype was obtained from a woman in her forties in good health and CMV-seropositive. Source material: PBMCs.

In nucleotides, the CDR3 is TGTGCCAGCAGCCCTGGGGGGGGCGCATCCTACACCTTC. Its protein product is CASSPGGGASYTF. The chain links TRBV28 to TRBJ1-2; tentatively, D is TRBD1 (6 bases). The V and J ends lost 6 bases and 10 bases respectively, with 18 bases between them. The germline V gene encodes CDR1 MDHEN and CDR2 SYDVKM. The CDR3 loop spans 13 amino acids.